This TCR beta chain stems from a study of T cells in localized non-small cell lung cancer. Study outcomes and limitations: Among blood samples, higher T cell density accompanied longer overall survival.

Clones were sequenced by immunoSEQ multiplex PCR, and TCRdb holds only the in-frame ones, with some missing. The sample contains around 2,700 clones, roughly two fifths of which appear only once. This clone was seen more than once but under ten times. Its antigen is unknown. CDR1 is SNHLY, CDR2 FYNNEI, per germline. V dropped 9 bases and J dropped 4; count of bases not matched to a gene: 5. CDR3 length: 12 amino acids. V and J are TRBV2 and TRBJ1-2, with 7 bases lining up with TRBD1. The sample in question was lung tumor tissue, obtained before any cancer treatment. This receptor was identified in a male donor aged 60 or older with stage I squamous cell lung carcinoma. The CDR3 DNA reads TGTGCCAGAGAGAGGACAGGCTATGGCTACACCTTC. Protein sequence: CARERTGYGYTF. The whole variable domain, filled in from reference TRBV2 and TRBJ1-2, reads EPEVTQTPSHQVTQMGQEVILRCVPISNHLYFYWYRQILGQKVEFLVSFYNNEISEKSEIFDDQFSVERPDGSNFTLKIRSTKLEDSAMYFCARERTGYGYTFGSGTRLTVV.